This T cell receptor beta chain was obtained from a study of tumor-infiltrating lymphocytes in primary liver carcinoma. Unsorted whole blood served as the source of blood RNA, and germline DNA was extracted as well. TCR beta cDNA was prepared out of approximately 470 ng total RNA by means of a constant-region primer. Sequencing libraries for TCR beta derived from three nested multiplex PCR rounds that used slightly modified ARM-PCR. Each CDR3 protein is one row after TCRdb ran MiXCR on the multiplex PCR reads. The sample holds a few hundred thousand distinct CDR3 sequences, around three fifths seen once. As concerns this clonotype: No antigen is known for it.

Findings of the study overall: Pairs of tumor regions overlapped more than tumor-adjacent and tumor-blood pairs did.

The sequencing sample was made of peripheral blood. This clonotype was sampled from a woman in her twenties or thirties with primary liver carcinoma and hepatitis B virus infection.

CDR3 bases: TGTGCCAGCAGCTTAGAGGTTCGCGCCGGGGAGCTGTTTTTT. Its protein product is CASSLEVRAGELFF. The V and J genes are TRBV7-9 and TRBJ2-2; D is unresolved. The CDR3 consists of 14 residues. CDR1 SEHNR and CDR2 FQNEAQ come from the germline V gene (reference sequence). V gave up 1 base and J gave up 6 bases, with 9 bases separating them.